Below, 17 T cell receptor beta chains from the same sample are listed, as sequenced in a study of OX40 agonist ivuxolimab in advanced cancers. Data came from immunoSEQ multiplex PCR; TCRdb stores just in-frame clones and leaves some out. The data show around 67,000 clones, 75% to 90% seen once. Source: CD4+ or CD8+ T cells sorted from blood, taken in a trial of the OX40 agonist ivuxolimab. These TCRs come from an adult with an advanced solid tumor such as melanoma, head and neck, liver or kidney cancer.

The V gene is TRBV5-6, the J gene TRBJ1-2; possible D gene TRBD1, 6 bases. The CDR3 sequence is 15 residues long. From germline, CDR1 is SGHDT and CDR2 YYEEEE. Trimming shortened V by 2 bases and J by 0 bases, and 11 bases separated the two germline ends. CDR3 region: CASSLLGQPNYGYTF. The CDR3 coding sequence is TGTGCCAGCAGCTTACTCGGACAGCCTAACTATGGCTACACCTTC.

V is TRBV19 and J is TRBJ1-2; 9 bases align to TRBD1. V was pared by 7 bases and J by 4 bases, with 10 bases of the junction left unmatched. This CDR3 region has 15 residues. Germline values: CDR1 LNHDA, CDR2 SQIVND (reference sequence). CDR3 residues: CASTPNTGGGYGYTF. The CDR3 DNA sequence: TGTGCCAGTACCCCCAACACAGGGGGCGGCTATGGCTACACCTTC.

This sequence joins TRBV5-1 and TRBJ2-3; 11 bases are shared with TRBD2. After removal of 0 bases from V and 6 bases from J, the junction contained 12 bases not matched to a gene. CDR3 length: 18 amino acids. CDR1 SGHRS and CDR2 YFSETQ come from the germline V gene. CDR3 residues: CASSLATLAGGYSDTQYF. DNA of the CDR3: TGCGCCAGCAGCTTGGCAACGCTAGCGGGGGGTTACTCCGATACGCAGTATTTT.

The genes are TRBV7-8 and TRBJ2-7; 7 bases agree with TRBD1. V trimming: 3 bases; J trimming: 2 bases; junction bases outside the gene matches: 4. The V gene's germline CDR1 is SGHVS and CDR2 FQNEAQ. CDR3 size: 14 residues. This chain's CDR3 is CASSFAGTAYEQYF. CDR3 DNA sequence: TGTGCCAGCAGCTTCGCCGGGACAGCCTACGAGCAGTACTTC.

The chain uses TRBV5-8 and TRBJ1-1; D gene uncertain. V shed 5 bases and J shed 8 bases, with 16 bases lying between them. Germline CDR1 SGHTS, CDR2 YDEGEE. The CDR3 contains 13 residues. The CDR3 sequence: CASSPTVSREAFF. In DNA, the CDR3 is TGTGCCAGCAGTCCGACCGTTTCCAGAGAAGCTTTCTTT.

The table lists this clone with many counts. CDR3 residues: CASSLRTGGNEKLFF. CDR3 nucleotide sequence: TGTGCCAGCAGCTTAAGGACAGGGGGTAATGAAAAACTGTTTTTT. V usage is TRBV5-4 and J usage is TRBJ1-4; 10 nucleotides line up with TRBD1. V lost 2 bases, J lost 4 bases, and 2 bases stayed unmatched. This CDR3 comprises 15 residues. Germline V gene sequence: CDR1 SGHNT, CDR2 YYREEE (reference sequence).

The chain recombines TRBV19 with TRBJ2-5; TRBD1 is a possible D gene (6 bases). Germline CDR1 and CDR2: LNHDA and SQIVND (reference sequence). This CDR3 contains 13 residues. Trimming took off 3 bases at V and 4 bases at J, with 9 bases between the two ends. CDR3 in DNA: TGTGCCAGTAGTATGGGGGCCCTAGAGACCCAGTACTTC. Its protein is CASSMGALETQYF.

This clone showed up just once. This sequence joins TRBV29-1 and TRBJ2-6; D gene uncertain. From germline, CDR1 is SQVTM and CDR2 ANQGSEA. V lost 5 bases, J lost 3 bases, and 8 bases lay in between. The CDR3 runs 13 residues. The CDR3 spells CSVIAGGANVLTF. The CDR3 DNA follows: TGCAGCGTTATAGCAGGTGGGGCCAACGTCCTGACTTTC.

This clone has just a few counts. The chain employs TRBV29-1 and TRBJ1-1; D is ambiguous. Germline CDR1 is SQVTM and CDR2 is ANQGSEA. CDR3 size: 15 residues. The V and J ends lost 1 base and 6 bases respectively, with 18 bases between them. The CDR3 loop reads CSVEVGRRARAEAFF. The CDR3 DNA sequence: TGCAGCGTTGAAGTGGGCCGGAGGGCGCGGGCTGAAGCTTTCTTT. Based on the CDR3 plus reference TRBV29-1 and TRBJ1-1, the full variable domain is SAVISQKPSRDICQRGTSLTIQCQVDSQVTMMFWYRQQPGQSLTLIATANQGSEATYESGFVIDKFPISRPNLTFSTLTVSNMSPEDSSIYLCSVEVGRRARAEAFFGQGTRLTVV.

The chain has TRBV5-4 and TRBJ1-3; a weak D match, TRBD1 (5 bases). There are 14 residues in the CDR3. Trimming stripped 5 bases from V and 4 bases from J, with 13 bases between. Germline V lookup: CDR1 SGHNT, CDR2 YYREEE (reference sequence). Here the CDR3 DNA reads TGTGCCAGCAGTTCTGAGTGGGGCGGAAACACCATATATTTT. It is translated as CASSSEWGGNTIYF.

The genes are TRBV10-3 and TRBJ1-6; TRBD1 might be the D (5 bases). Looked up from germline, CDR1 is ENHRY and CDR2 is SYGVKD. This CDR3 region has 12 residues. V lost 2 bases and J lost 10, with 6 bases in between. The CDR3 DNA sequence: TGTGCCATCAGTGAGCCAGGGTCACCCCTCCACTTT. As protein: CAISEPGSPLHF.

The chain has TRBV9 and TRBJ2-1; D is ambiguous. The CDR3 runs to 15 residues. Germline CDR1 reads SGDLS; CDR2 reads YYNGEE. V was trimmed by 1 base and J by 5 bases, leaving 13 bases between them. Written as DNA, the CDR3 is TGTGCCAGCAGCGTAAAACCGCTTAACCACAATGAGCAGTTCTTC. This gives the protein CASSVKPLNHNEQFF.

The chain is built from TRBV7-3 and TRBJ2-2; D possibly corresponds to TRBD1 (5 bases). CDR1 is SGHTA, CDR2 FQGTGA, per germline. The CDR3 totals 14 residues. The germline V and J ends were trimmed by 4 bases and 5 bases, with 11 bases remaining between them. DNA for the CDR3: TGTGCCAGCAGCTCTCGGACAATGACCGGGGAGCTGTTTTTT. It yields the protein CASSSRTMTGELFF.

V and J are TRBV6-6 and TRBJ1-6, with a weak D call TRBD1 (5 bases). CDR1 and CDR2 (germline): MNHNY, SVGAGI (reference sequence). The V gene lost 6 bases and the J gene lost 2 bases, with 11 bases spanning the gap. CDR3 size: 15 residues. The CDR3 bases are TGTGCCAGCAGCCTTCGGACACCCTATAATTCACCCCTCCACTTT. As protein: CASSLRTPYNSPLHF.

V usage is TRBV7-9 and J usage is TRBJ2-7; either TRBD1 or TRBD2 may supply D (6 bases each). V was clipped by 5 bases and J by 1 base, with 15 bases between them. The germline V gene encodes CDR1 SEHNR and CDR2 FQNEAQ (reference sequence). The CDR3 extends over 15 amino acids. The DNA of the CDR3 is TGTGCCAGCAGCCCACCGGGGGCCCTTTCCTACGAGCAGTACTTC. Residues: CASSPPGALSYEQYF.

The gene calls are TRBV30 and TRBJ1-2; TRBD1 matches 9 bases. After removal of 3 bases from V and 4 bases from J, the junction contained 0 bases not matched to a gene. This CDR3 is built from 12 residues. CDR1 and CDR2 from the germline V gene are GTSNPN and SVGIG (reference sequence). The CDR3 reads CAWRTGGYGYTF. The DNA of the CDR3 is TGTGCCTGGAGGACAGGGGGCTATGGCTACACCTTC.

V usage is TRBV14 and J usage is TRBJ1-1, with D hard to call. The V and J ends lost 2 bases and 2 bases respectively, with 6 bases between them. The V gene's germline CDR1 is SGHDN and CDR2 FVKESK. The CDR3 covers 13 residues. The CDR3 loop is CASSQQSNTEAFF. In DNA, the CDR3 is TGTGCCAGCAGCCAACAATCAAACACTGAAGCTTTCTTT. The complete variable domain, with remaining parts taken from reference TRBV14 and TRBJ1-1, reads EAGVTQFPSHSVIEKGQTVTLRCDPISGHDNLYWYRRVMGKEIKFLLHFVKESKQDESGMPNNRFLAERTGGTYSTLKVQPAELEDSGVYFCASSQQSNTEAFFGQGTRLTVV.